These 9 T cell receptor beta chains came from one sample sequenced in a study of CD8 T cells in Susac syndrome. With random hexamers, reverse transcription was performed on roughly 0.45 to 1 ug of RNA. TCRdb reprocessed the immunoSEQ multiplex PCR reads with MiXCR, giving one entry per CDR3 protein. The data show 190,000 or so distinct CDR3 sequences, with roughly 94% seen just once and about 0.08% held by the top ten. Input material: CD4+ T cells from PBMCs. The origin of the receptors is a human donor with multiple sclerosis.

This clonotype showed up just once. J is TRBJ2-1 and V is TRBV6-1; 7 bases are shared with TRBD1. Germline V gene sequence: CDR1 MNHNS, CDR2 SASEGT. The CDR3 is made up of 16 amino acids. V was pared by 4 bases and J by 5 bases, with 11 bases of the junction left unmatched. The CDR3 DNA follows: TGTGCCAGCAGTGGCGACAGGGTCCTACCCCACAATGAGCAGTTCTTC. Protein: CASSGDRVLPHNEQFF.

The chain employs TRBV6-4 and TRBJ2-3; the match to TRBD2 covers 8 bases. The V gene's germline CDR1 is MRHNA and CDR2 SNTAGT. The CDR3 runs 18 residues. The trim removed 0 bases at V and 2 bases at J, leaving 10 bases unmatched. CDR3 in amino acids: CASSDSYSLRGDTDTQYF. Written as DNA, the CDR3 is TGTGCCAGCAGTGACTCTTATAGTTTGCGGGGGGACACAGATACGCAGTATTTT.

This sequence joins TRBV30 and TRBJ1-1; D ambiguous. The germline V and J ends were trimmed by 0 bases and 0 bases, with 5 bases remaining between them. The CDR3 totals 13 residues. Per germline, CDR1 GTSNPN and CDR2 SVGIG (reference sequence). CDR3 region: CAWSVKLNTEAFF. CDR3 in DNA: TGTGCCTGGAGTGTAAAATTGAACACTGAAGCTTTCTTT.

The rearrangement uses TRBV29-1 and TRBJ2-5; no clear D. Between the trimmed V and J ends, which lost 5 bases and 5 bases, there was a span of 9 bases. Germline V lookup: CDR1 SQVTM, CDR2 ANQGSEA. The CDR3 contains 11 residues. CDR3 residues: CSVWVGETQYF. CDR3 DNA sequence: TGCAGCGTTTGGGTGGGGGAGACCCAGTACTTC.

V gene TRBV3-1 combines with J gene TRBJ1-6; D possibly corresponds to TRBD1 (6 bases). CDR1 LGHDT and CDR2 YNNKEL come from the germline V gene (reference sequence). V gave up 0 bases and J gave up 14 bases, with 11 bases separating them. This CDR3 contains 13 residues. The CDR3 sequence is CASSQEGGSALHF. CDR3 DNA sequence: TGTGCCAGCAGCCAAGAAGGGGGATCGGCCCTCCACTTT.

The chain links TRBV12-5 to TRBJ1-2; D not resolved. The CDR3 is 16 amino acids. Germline CDR1 LGHNT, CDR2 FRNRAP. V was trimmed by 1 base and J by 5 bases, leaving 17 bases between them. CDR3 residues: CASGLDRPGELYGYTF. CDR3 DNA: TGTGCTAGTGGTTTGGACCGACCTGGGGAACTATATGGCTACACCTTC.

V is TRBV2 and J is TRBJ2-3; 14 bases map to TRBD2. The V gene end was trimmed by 6 bases and the J gene end by 8 bases; junction bases not matched to a gene: 7. The CDR3 is made up of 15 amino acids. The V gene's germline CDR1 is SNHLY and CDR2 FYNNEI. The CDR3, as DNA: TGTGCCAGCAGCAAGACTAGCGGGGGGGTCGGTACGCAGTATTTT. Translating it yields CASSKTSGGVGTQYF.

This chain joins TRBV7-9 and TRBJ2-7; D ambiguous. From germline, CDR1 is SEHNR and CDR2 FQNEAQ (reference sequence). The germline V and J ends were trimmed by 6 bases and 2 bases, with 11 bases remaining between them. The CDR3 totals 13 residues. CDR3 sequence: CASRMDGTYEQYF. The CDR3 nucleotides read TGTGCCAGCAGGATGGACGGAACCTACGAGCAGTACTTC.

The rearrangement joins TRBV7-8 to TRBJ1-6, with 9 bases aligning to TRBD1. Germline CDR1 is SGHVS and CDR2 is FQNEAQ. After removal of 5 bases from V and 7 bases from J, the junction contained 9 bases not matched to a gene. The CDR3 runs 16 residues. The CDR3 DNA is TGTGCCAGCAGCCTTAGGACAGGGGCGGCCAATTCACCCCTCCACTTT. This codes for CASSLRTGAANSPLHF.